These 2 T cell receptor beta chains were sequenced from one sample in a study of T-cell reconstitution after alpha-beta-depleted transplantation in children. Unique molecular identifiers featured in how the TCRbeta library was prepared. Via MiXCR, TCRdb re-called the PCR reads, giving one row per CDR3 protein. The sample records about 480,000 distinct CDR3 sequences, roughly an eighth being singletons. This sample comprised PBMCs from the stem cell graft donor, obtained from the stem cell graft. These receptors were obtained from a human donor who donated a stem cell graft to a child with combined immunodeficiency.

This clonotype was seen many times. This chain uses TRBV12-3 or TRBV12-4 with TRBJ2-1; D might be TRBD2 (5 bases). Trimming left V 3 bases short and J 6 bases short, with 21 bases between. The CDR3 contains 17 residues. The DNA of the CDR3 is TGTGCCAGCAGTTTTCTGCTACTAGGTTCGGGCCTCAATGAGCAGTTCTTC. Protein product: CASSFLLLGSGLNEQFF.

This clonotype was counted between two and nine times. This chain joins TRBV20-1 and TRBJ2-1, with a weak D call TRBD1 (6 bases). The CDR3 is 14 residues long. The V and J ends lost 0 bases and 5 bases respectively, with 11 bases between them. The germline CDR1 and CDR2 sequences are DFQATT and SNEGSKA (reference sequence). Here the CDR3 reads CSARDYRENNEQFF. In nucleotides, the CDR3 is TGCAGTGCTAGAGATTACAGGGAAAACAATGAGCAGTTCTTC.